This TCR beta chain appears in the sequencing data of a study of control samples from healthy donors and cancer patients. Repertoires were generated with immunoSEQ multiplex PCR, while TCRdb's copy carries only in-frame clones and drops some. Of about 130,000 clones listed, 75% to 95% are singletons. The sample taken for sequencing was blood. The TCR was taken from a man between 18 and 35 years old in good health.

The chain's CDR3 is CATSRDKEGALYGYTF. The CDR3 nucleotides read TGTGCCACCAGCAGAGATAAGGAGGGGGCCCTCTATGGCTACACCTTC. The gene calls are TRBV15 and TRBJ1-2, with 7 bases fitting TRBD1. The CDR3 runs to 16 residues. Germline CDR1 is LNHNV and CDR2 is YYDKDF (reference sequence). V shed 0 bases, J shed 4 bases, and the junction held 8 bases outside the gene matches.